One and the same sample provided the 10 T cell receptor beta chains below, sequenced in a study of OX40 agonist ivuxolimab in advanced cancers. The data were produced by immunoSEQ multiplex PCR, yet TCRdb's version contains in-frame clones alone and is incomplete. The sample has tens of thousands of clones, more than 80% seen once. This specimen was CD4+ or CD8+ T cells sorted from blood, taken in a trial of the OX40 agonist ivuxolimab. These receptor sequences come from an adult with an advanced solid tumor such as melanoma, head and neck, liver or kidney cancer.

This rearrangement joins TRBV23-1 to TRBJ1-5; D may be TRBD1 (6 bases). TRBV23-1 is an ORF; its function is uncertain. CDR3 size: 15 residues. V was cut by 2 bases and J by 7 bases, with 15 bases left in between. The CDR3 protein is CASSQGGQGGQPQHF. CDR3 bases: TGCGCCAGCAGTCAAGGGGGGCAGGGTGGGCAGCCCCAGCATTTT.

J is TRBJ1-5 and V is TRBV6-1, with no clear D. The CDR3 covers 15 residues. Deletions cut 7 bases from V and 2 bases from J, with 15 bases between. CDR1 and CDR2 from the germline V gene are MNHNS and SASEGT. CDR3 protein: CASTWRGEGNQPQHF. In nucleotides, the CDR3 is TGTGCCAGCACTTGGCGTGGGGAGGGCAATCAGCCCCAGCATTTT.

The genes are TRBV29-1 and TRBJ2-1; TRBD2 might be the D (6 bases). V gave up 6 bases and J gave up 6 bases, with 15 bases separating them. Germline CDR1 and CDR2: SQVTM and ANQGSEA. The CDR3 is 13 amino acids. CDR3 loop: CSVGTPKSNEQFF. CDR3 sequence (DNA): TGCAGCGTAGGGACTCCTAAGAGCAATGAGCAGTTCTTC.

This clone has just one count. The chain employs TRBV5-6 and TRBJ2-1; 13 nucleotides match TRBD2. The CDR3 is 15 residues long. The J segment lost 8 bases and the V segment lost 4 bases, leaving 6 bases of the junction unmatched. From germline, CDR1 is SGHDT and CDR2 YYEEEE. The CDR3 DNA reads as TGTGCCAGCAGCGGGGGACTAGCGGGACGTCATGAGCAGTTCTTC. Amino acids: CASSGGLAGRHEQFF. Full variable domain (missing parts from reference TRBV5-6 and TRBJ2-1): DAGVTQSPTHLIKTRGQQVTLRCSPKSGHDTVSWYQQALGQGPQFIFQYYEEEERQRGNFPDRFSGHQFPNYSSELNVNALLLGDSALYLCASSGGLAGRHEQFFGPGTRLTVL.

This chain links TRBV15 with TRBJ2-1, with TRBD1 matching 8 bases. Unmatched junction bases numbered 0, after V lost 8 bases and J lost 0 bases. Germline values: CDR1 LNHNV, CDR2 YYDKDF (reference sequence). The CDR3 runs to 13 residues. The CDR3 here is CATQGASYNEQFF. CDR3 coding DNA: TGTGCCACCCAGGGGGCCTCCTACAATGAGCAGTTCTTC.

This clone has only one observation. The chain combines TRBV11-3 with TRBJ2-5; 7 positions match TRBD1. Germline CDR1 is SGHNT and CDR2 is YENEEA. The CDR3 runs to 17 residues. Losses at the gene ends were 1 base for V and 2 bases for J; bases not matched to a gene: 10. The CDR3 here is CASSLGTGQPRQETQYF. CDR3 nucleotide sequence: TGTGCCAGCAGCTTAGGCACGGGACAGCCAAGACAAGAGACCCAGTACTTC. Full variable domain (rest looked up from reference TRBV11-3 and TRBJ2-5): EAGVVQSPRYKIIEKKQPVAFWCNPISGHNTLYWYLQNLGQGPELLIRYENEEAVDDSQLPKDRFSAERLKGVDSTLKIQPAELGDSAVYLCASSLGTGQPRQETQYFGPGTRLLVL.

The V call is TRBV6-6, the J call TRBJ1-1; weak D call: TRBD1 (6 bases). CDR1 is MNHNY and CDR2 is SVGAGI in the germline V gene (reference sequence). CDR3 size: 11 residues. V was cut by 10 bases and J by 7 bases, with 13 bases left in between. This chain's CDR3 is CATGALGEAFF. The DNA for the CDR3 is TGTGCCACAGGGGCCTTGGGTGAAGCTTTCTTT.

The rearrangement links TRBV28 to TRBJ1-2; D gene uncertain. The CDR3 extends over 13 amino acids. Looked up from germline, CDR1 is MDHEN and CDR2 is SYDVKM. Trimming took off 6 bases at V and 4 bases at J, with 12 bases between the two ends. DNA for the CDR3: TGTGCCAGCAGCCTCAACAGAATCTATGGCTACACCTTC. This codes for CASSLNRIYGYTF.

This clone was seen just once. This sequence joins TRBV11-3 and TRBJ2-5, with 8 bases aligning to TRBD2. The germline CDR1 and CDR2 sequences are SGHNT and YENEEA. The CDR3 is made up of 14 amino acids. V shed 5 bases and J 5 bases; nucleotides not matched to a gene: 7. The CDR3 region has the DNA TGTGCCAGCAGCCGGAGCGGGAGAGGGGAGACCCAGTACTTC. It specifies CASSRSGRGETQYF.

This sequence joins TRBV5-4 and TRBJ1-2; D call uncertain. Germline CDR1 and CDR2: SGHNT and YYREEE (reference sequence). The CDR3 contains 17 residues. Trimming took 0 bases from V and 8 from J, leaving 23 bases between them. The DNA of the CDR3 is TGTGCCAGCAGCTTGGTCGGCCTTGGAAGCGGCGGAGGCGGCTACACCTTC. Its protein is CASSLVGLGSGGGGYTF.